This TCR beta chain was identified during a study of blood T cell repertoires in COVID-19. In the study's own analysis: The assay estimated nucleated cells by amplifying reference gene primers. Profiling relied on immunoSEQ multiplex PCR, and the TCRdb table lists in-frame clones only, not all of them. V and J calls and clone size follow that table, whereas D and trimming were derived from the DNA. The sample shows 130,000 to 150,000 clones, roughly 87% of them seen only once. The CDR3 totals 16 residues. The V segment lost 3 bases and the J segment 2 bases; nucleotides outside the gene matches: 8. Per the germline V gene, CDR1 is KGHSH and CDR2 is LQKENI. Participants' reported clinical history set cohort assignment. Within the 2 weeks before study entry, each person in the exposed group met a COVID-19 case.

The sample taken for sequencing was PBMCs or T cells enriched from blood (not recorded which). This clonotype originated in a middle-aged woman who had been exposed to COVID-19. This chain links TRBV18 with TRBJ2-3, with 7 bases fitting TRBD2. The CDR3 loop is CASSPALSGVTDTQYF. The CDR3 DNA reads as TGTGCCAGCTCACCTGCCCTCAGCGGGGTCACAGATACGCAGTATTTT.